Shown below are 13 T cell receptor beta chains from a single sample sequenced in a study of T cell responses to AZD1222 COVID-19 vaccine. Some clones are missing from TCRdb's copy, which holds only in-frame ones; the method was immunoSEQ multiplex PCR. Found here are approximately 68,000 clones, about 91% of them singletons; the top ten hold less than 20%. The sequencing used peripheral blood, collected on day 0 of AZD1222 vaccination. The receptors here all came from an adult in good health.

The CDR3 sequence: CASSIRAGEAYEQFF. The CDR3, as DNA: TGTGCCAGCAGCATAAGGGCGGGAGAAGCCTATGAGCAGTTCTTC. The chain recombines TRBV11-3 with TRBJ2-1; 7 bases agree with TRBD2. The CDR3 loop spans 15 amino acids. V lost 5 bases and J lost 8; bases outside the gene matches: 12. CDR1 and CDR2 (germline): SGHNT, YENEEA.

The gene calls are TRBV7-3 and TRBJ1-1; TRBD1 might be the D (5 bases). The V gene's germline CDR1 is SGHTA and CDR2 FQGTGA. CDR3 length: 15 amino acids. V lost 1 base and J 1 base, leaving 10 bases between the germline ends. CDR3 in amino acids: CASSLNAGPNTEAFF. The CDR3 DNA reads TGTGCCAGCAGCTTAAACGCAGGGCCGAACACTGAAGCTTTCTTT.

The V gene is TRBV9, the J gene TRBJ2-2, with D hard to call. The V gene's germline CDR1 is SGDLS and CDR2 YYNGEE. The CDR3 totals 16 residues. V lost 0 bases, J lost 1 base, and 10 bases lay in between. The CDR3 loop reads CASSVAVSGNTGELFF. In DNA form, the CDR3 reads TGTGCCAGCAGCGTAGCTGTGTCGGGGAACACCGGGGAGCTGTTTTTT.

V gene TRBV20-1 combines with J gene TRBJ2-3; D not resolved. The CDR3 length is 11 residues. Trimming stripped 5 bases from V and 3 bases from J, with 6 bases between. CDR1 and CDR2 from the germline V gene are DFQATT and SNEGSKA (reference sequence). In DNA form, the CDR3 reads TGCAGTGCTGCGTCGACAGATACGCAGTATTTT. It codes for CSAASTDTQYF.

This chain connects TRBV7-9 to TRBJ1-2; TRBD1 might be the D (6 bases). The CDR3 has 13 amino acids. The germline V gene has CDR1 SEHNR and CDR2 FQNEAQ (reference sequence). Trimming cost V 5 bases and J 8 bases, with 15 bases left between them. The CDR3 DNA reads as TGTGCCAGCAGCCCCGACAGGAACCAAGGCTACACCTTC. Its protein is CASSPDRNQGYTF.

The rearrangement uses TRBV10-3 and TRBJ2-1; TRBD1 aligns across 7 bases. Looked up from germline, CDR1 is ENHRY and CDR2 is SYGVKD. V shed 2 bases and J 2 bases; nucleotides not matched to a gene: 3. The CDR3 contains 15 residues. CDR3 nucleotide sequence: TGTGCCATCAGTGAGCCTGACAGGGCCTACAATGAGCAGTTCTTC. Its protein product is CAISEPDRAYNEQFF.

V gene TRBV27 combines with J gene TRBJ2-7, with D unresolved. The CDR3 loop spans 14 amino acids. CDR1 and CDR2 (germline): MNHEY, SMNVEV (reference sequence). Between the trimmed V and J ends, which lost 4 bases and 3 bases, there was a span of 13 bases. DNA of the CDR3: TGTGCCAGCAGTTCCGGAGACCTATTCTACGAGCAGTACTTC. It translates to CASSSGDLFYEQYF.

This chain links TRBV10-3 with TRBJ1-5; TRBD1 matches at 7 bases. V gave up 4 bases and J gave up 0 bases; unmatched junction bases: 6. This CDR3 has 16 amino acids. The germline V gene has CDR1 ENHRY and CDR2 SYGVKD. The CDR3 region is CAISAGTVSSNQPQHF. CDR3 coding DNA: TGTGCCATCAGTGCAGGGACAGTTTCTAGCAATCAGCCCCAGCATTTT.

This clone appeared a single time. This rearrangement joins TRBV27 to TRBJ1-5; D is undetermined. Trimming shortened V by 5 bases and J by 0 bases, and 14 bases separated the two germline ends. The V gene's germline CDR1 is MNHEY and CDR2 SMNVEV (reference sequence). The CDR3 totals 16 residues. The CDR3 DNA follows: TGTGCCAGCAGTGCCTCCTCCTGGGATAGCAATCAGCCCCAGCATTTT. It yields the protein CASSASSWDSNQPQHF.

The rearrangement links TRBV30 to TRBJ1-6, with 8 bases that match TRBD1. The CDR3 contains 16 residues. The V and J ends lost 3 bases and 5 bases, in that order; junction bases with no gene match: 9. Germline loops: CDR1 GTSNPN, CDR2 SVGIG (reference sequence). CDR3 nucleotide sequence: TGTGCCTGGAGCAGTGGACAGGGATTGAATAATTCACCCCTCCACTTT. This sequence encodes CAWSSGQGLNNSPLHF.

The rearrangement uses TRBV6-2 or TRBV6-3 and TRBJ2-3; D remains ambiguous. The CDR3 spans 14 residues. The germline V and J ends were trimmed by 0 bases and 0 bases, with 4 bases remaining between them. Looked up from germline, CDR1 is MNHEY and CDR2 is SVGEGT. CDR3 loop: CASSYSMSTDTQYF. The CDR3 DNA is TGTGCCAGCAGTTACTCGATGAGCACAGATACGCAGTATTTT.

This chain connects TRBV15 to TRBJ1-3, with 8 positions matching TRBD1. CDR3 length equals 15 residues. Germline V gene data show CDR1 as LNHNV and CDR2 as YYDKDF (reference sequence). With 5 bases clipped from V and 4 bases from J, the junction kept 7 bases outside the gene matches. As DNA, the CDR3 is TGTGCCACCAGCGCCGACAGGGGCGCGGGAAACACCATATATTTT. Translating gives CATSADRGAGNTIYF.

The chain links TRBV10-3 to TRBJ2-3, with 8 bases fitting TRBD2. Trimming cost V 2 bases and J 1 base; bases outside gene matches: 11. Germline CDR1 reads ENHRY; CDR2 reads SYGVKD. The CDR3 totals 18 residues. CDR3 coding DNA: TGTGCCATCAGTGAGACGATTGAGCGGGGGTTGGGCACAGATACGCAGTATTTT. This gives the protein CAISETIERGLGTDTQYF.